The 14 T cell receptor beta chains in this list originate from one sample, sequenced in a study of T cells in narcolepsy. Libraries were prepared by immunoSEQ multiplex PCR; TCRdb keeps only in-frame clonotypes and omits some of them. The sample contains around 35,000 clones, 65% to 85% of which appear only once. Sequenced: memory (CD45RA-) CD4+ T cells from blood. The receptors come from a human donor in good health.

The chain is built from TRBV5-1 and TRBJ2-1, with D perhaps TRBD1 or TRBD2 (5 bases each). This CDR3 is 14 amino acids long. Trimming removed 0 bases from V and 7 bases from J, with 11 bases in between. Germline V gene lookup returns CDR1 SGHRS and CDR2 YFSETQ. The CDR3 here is CASSLGDDLNEQFF. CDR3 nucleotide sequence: TGCGCCAGCAGCTTGGGGGACGACTTAAATGAGCAGTTCTTC.

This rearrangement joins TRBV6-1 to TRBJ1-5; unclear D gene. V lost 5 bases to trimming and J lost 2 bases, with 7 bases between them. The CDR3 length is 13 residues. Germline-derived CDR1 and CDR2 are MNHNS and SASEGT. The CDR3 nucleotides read TGTGCCAGCAGTAGGTTAGGCAATCAGCCCCAGCATTTT. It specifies CASSRLGNQPQHF.

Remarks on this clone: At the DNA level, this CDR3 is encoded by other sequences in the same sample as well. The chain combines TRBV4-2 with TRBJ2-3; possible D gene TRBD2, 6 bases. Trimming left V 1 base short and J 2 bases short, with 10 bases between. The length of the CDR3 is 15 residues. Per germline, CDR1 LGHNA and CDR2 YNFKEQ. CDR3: CASSQGGGNTDTQYF. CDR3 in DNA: TGTGCCAGCAGCCAAGGAGGAGGGAACACAGATACGCAGTATTTT.

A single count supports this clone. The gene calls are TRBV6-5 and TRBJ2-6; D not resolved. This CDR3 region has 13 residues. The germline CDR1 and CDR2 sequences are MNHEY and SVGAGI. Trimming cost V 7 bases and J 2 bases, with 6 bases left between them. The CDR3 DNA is TGTGCCAGCATCCATCCTGGGGCCAACGTCCTGACTTTC. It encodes CASIHPGANVLTF.

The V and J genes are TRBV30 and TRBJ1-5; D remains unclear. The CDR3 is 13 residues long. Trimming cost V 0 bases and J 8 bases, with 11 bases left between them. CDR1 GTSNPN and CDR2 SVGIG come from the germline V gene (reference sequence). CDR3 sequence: CAWSVASLEPQHF. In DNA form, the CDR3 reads TGTGCCTGGAGTGTGGCGTCCCTCGAGCCCCAGCATTTT.

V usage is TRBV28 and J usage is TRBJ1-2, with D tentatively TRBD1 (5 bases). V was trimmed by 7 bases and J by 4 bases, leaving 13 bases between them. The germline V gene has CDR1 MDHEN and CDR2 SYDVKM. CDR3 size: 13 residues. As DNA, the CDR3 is TGTGCCAGCAACCAGGGCTTGAGCTATGGCTACACCTTC. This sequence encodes CASNQGLSYGYTF.

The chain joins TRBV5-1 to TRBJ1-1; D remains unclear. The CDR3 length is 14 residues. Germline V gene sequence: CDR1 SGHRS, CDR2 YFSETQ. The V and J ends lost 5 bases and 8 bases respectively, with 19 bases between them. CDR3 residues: CASRPSPQGGEAFF. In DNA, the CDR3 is TGCGCCAGCAGACCCAGTCCCCAAGGCGGGGAAGCTTTCTTT.

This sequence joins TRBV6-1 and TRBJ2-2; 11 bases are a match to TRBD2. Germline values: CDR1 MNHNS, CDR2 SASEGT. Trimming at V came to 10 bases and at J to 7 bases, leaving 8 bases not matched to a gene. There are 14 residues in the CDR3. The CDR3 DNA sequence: TGTGCCACCGGACTAGCGGGCCCCCTCGGGGAGCTGTTTTTT. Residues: CATGLAGPLGELFF.

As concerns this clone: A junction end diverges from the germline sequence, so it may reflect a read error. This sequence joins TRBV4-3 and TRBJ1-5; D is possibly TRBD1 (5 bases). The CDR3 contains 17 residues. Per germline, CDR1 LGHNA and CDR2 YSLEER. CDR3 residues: CTSSQDLTASGNQPQHF. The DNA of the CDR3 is TGCACCAGCAGCCAAGATCTGACAGCCTCGGGCAATCAGCCCCAGCATTTT.

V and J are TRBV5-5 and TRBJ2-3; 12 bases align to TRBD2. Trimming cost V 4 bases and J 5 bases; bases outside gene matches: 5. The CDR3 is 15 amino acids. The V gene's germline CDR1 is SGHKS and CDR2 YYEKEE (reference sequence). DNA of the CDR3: TGTGCCAGCAGCCCCCGACTAGCGGGAGAAGATACGCAGTATTTT. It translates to CASSPRLAGEDTQYF.

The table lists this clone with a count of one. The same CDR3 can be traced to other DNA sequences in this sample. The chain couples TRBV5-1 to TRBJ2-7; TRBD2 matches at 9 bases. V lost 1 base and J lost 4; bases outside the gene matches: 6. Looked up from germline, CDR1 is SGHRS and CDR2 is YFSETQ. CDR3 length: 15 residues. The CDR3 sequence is CASSLSASGTYEQYF. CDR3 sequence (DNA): TGCGCCAGCAGCTTGTCGGCTAGCGGGACGTACGAGCAGTACTTC.

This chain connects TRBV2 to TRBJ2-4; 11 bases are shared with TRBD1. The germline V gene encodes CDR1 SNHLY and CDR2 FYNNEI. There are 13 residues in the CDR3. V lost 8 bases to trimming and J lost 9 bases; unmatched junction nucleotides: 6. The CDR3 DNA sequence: TGTGCCAGCCGAGAGGGGACAGGGGGCATTCAGTACTTC. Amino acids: CASREGTGGIQYF.

This chain's CDR3 is CASRRLSSGRAYEQYF. CDR3 coding DNA: TGTGCCAGCAGGAGACTATCTAGCGGGAGGGCCTACGAGCAGTACTTC. V and J are TRBV27 and TRBJ2-7, with TRBD2 matching 12 bases. The CDR3 has 16 residues. The J segment lost 2 bases and the V segment lost 6 bases, leaving 8 bases of the junction unmatched. Germline V gene sequence: CDR1 MNHEY, CDR2 SMNVEV (reference sequence).

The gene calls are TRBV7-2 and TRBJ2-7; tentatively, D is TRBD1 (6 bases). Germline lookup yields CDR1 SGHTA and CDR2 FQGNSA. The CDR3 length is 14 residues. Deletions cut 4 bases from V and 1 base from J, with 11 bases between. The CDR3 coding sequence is TGTGCCAGCAGCTCACAGGGTGGGTCCTACGAGCAGTACTTC. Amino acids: CASSSQGGSYEQYF.